This T cell receptor (beta chain) derives from a study of CD8+ T cells in alopecia areata. The treatment was: oral pan-JAK inhibitor, 5-10 mg twice daily. V trimming: 4 bases; J trimming: 1 base; junction bases outside the gene matches: 2. This CDR3 comprises 14 residues. Germline V gene lookup returns CDR1 LGHNA and CDR2 YNFKEQ. Extraction and reverse transcription of RNA yielded cDNA as the sequencing template. Libraries were prepared by immunoSEQ multiplex PCR; TCRdb keeps only in-frame clonotypes and omits some of them. The data hold 150,000 to 200,000 clones, with about 54% observed a single time.

Specimen: CD4+ T cells sorted from blood, collected at week 56, from a patient treated with tofacitinib. J is TRBJ2-5 and V is TRBV4-2; 8 bases fit TRBD1. The TCR comes from a human donor with alopecia areata. The CDR3 DNA is TGTGCCAGCAGCCGCGACAGGGGCCAAGAGACCCAGTACTTC. Residues: CASSRDRGQETQYF.